This T cell receptor beta chain derives from a study of blood T cell repertoires in COVID-19. Study at large: Some COVID-19 samples were acute and others convalescent; all came from the United States, Italy and Spain. Nucleic acid was either cDNA or gDNA, and it came from T cells, B-cell-depleted T cells, or PBMCs.

Patients at the Seattle site were enrolled during active infection and followed longitudinally. In the original workflow: Amplification of reference gene primers was used by the study to estimate nucleated cell counts. Using immunoSEQ multiplex PCR, the repertoire was profiled, and TCRdb retains in-frame clones only, with some absent. That table gives V, J and clone size, and the DNA gave D and trimming. The data contain 79,000 or so clones, about 88% of them seen just once; the ten biggest clones take up roughly 11%. The germline gives CDR1 LNHDA, CDR2 SQIVND (reference sequence). J lost 2 bases, V lost 5 bases, and 3 bases had no gene match. This CDR3 region has 14 residues.

The specimen sequenced was peripheral blood. This TCR derives from a man aged 55 to 70 with COVID-19, enrolled during active disease. The chain is built from TRBV19 and TRBJ1-5, with 7 nucleotides matching TRBD1. For the CDR3, the DNA is TGTGCCAGTAGTCCAGGACAGGGCAATCAGCCCCAGCATTTT. The encoded protein is CASSPGQGNQPQHF.